Listed here are 24 T cell receptor beta chains from one sample, sequenced in a study of PD-L1 blockade in urothelial cancer. The protocol was immunoSEQ multiplex PCR, while the TCRdb copy is restricted to in-frame clones and leaves out a portion. This repertoire shows around 50,000 clones, approximately 86% found once; its top ten account for around 1.9%. This sample's time point: peripheral blood 6 weeks after treatment start. This material consisted of PBMCs, taken around atezolizumab (anti-PD-L1) treatment. The origin of the receptors is a man aged 50 to 60 with urothelial cancer.

The chain links TRBV18 to TRBJ1-1, with D unclear. Germline assignment: CDR1 KGHSH and CDR2 LQKENI. This CDR3 has 13 residues. V lost 7 bases, J lost 0 bases, and 9 bases lay in between. The CDR3 reads CASCENMNTEAFF. CDR3 nucleotides: TGTGCCAGCTGTGAGAATATGAACACTGAAGCTTTCTTT.

J is TRBJ2-1 and V is TRBV14; D remains unclear. Per the germline V gene, CDR1 is SGHDN and CDR2 is FVKESK. V shed 3 bases and J shed 10 bases, with 10 bases lying between them. This CDR3 contains 12 residues. In nucleotides, the CDR3 is TGTGCCAGCAGCCACACCTTCCGGGAGCAGTTCTTC. Protein product: CASSHTFREQFF.

The chain joins TRBV19 to TRBJ2-4, with D possibly matching TRBD2 (7 bases). CDR1 and CDR2 (germline): LNHDA, SQIVND (reference sequence). Trimming removed 5 bases at V and 6 bases at J, with 17 bases between. The CDR3 consists of 15 residues. The CDR3 sequence: CASSAPRGRGNIQYF. CDR3 nucleotides: TGTGCCAGTAGTGCCCCGCGGGGGCGAGGAAACATTCAGTACTTC.

This clone was counted at least ten times. The chain recombines TRBV7-8 with TRBJ1-2; a possible D gene is TRBD1 (6 bases). Per the germline V gene, CDR1 is SGHVS and CDR2 is FQNEAQ. The germline V and J ends were trimmed by 0 bases and 3 bases, with 20 bases remaining between them. The CDR3 has 18 amino acids. This chain's CDR3 is CASSLAVGGPTGHYGYTF. The DNA of the CDR3 is TGTGCCAGCAGCTTAGCAGTGGGGGGGCCCACAGGGCACTATGGCTACACCTTC.

The gene calls are TRBV9 and TRBJ2-7, with TRBD2 matching 7 bases. Germline CDR1 and CDR2: SGDLS and YYNGEE. CDR3 length: 14 residues. V shed 0 bases and J 6 bases; nucleotides not matched to a gene: 6. The CDR3 DNA reads TGTGCCAGCAGCGTAGGGGGGGGAACGACCGAGCAGTACTTC. It yields the protein CASSVGGGTTEQYF.

CDR3 protein: CSVALEGGNSPLHF. DNA of the CDR3: TGCAGCGTTGCCCTTGAAGGAGGTAATTCACCCCTCCACTTT. The chain uses TRBV29-1 and TRBJ1-6, with D unclear. This CDR3 comprises 14 residues. The germline gives CDR1 SQVTM, CDR2 ANQGSEA. The V end lost 4 bases, the J end lost 6 bases, and 13 bases lay between the germline ends.

J is TRBJ2-5 and V is TRBV28; 13 bases match TRBD2. V dropped 7 bases and J dropped 4; count of bases not matched to a gene: 12. The length of the CDR3 is 17 residues. The germline V gene encodes CDR1 MDHEN and CDR2 SYDVKM. For the CDR3, the DNA is TGTGCCAGCAACCCCGGGACTAGCGGGAACGGTAGAGAGACCCAGTACTTC. Protein sequence: CASNPGTSGNGRETQYF.

The rearrangement links TRBV7-9 to TRBJ2-6; D possibly corresponds to TRBD1 (5 bases). V dropped 7 bases and J dropped 11 bases, with 12 bases sitting between them. CDR3 length: 12 amino acids. From germline, CDR1 is SEHNR and CDR2 FQNEAQ (reference sequence). The CDR3 DNA is TGTGCCAGCACCGGACACCAACACGTCCTGACTTTC. Its protein product is CASTGHQHVLTF. Based on the CDR3 plus reference TRBV7-9 and TRBJ2-6, the full variable domain is DTGVSQNPRHKITKRGQNVTFRCDPISEHNRLYWYRQTLGQGPEFLTYFQNEAQLEKSRLLSDRFSAERPKGSFSTLEIQRTEQGDSAMYLCASTGHQHVLTFGAGSRLTVL.

V gene TRBV4-1 combines with J gene TRBJ1-5, with a weak D call TRBD1 (5 bases). The CDR3 runs to 18 residues. Germline CDR1 and CDR2: MGHRA and YSYEKL. V lost 4 bases and J lost 1, with 20 bases in between. The CDR3 reads CASSRDSRAPGSNQPQHF. CDR3 DNA: TGCGCCAGCAGCCGGGACTCAAGGGCACCCGGGAGCAATCAGCCCCAGCATTTT.

J is TRBJ2-1 and V is TRBV11-2; 11 nucleotides match TRBD2. Trimming cost V 0 bases and J 8 bases; bases outside gene matches: 6. The length of the CDR3 is 16 residues. CDR1 and CDR2 (germline): SGHAT, FQNNGV. The CDR3 DNA is TGTGCCAGCAGCTTAGAGGCTAGCGGGGGGATCTATGAGCAGTTCTTC. Translation: CASSLEASGGIYEQFF.

J is TRBJ2-7 and V is TRBV10-3; 9 bases agree with TRBD1. Per the germline V gene, CDR1 is ENHRY and CDR2 is SYGVKD. The length of the CDR3 is 17 residues. The junction had 10 bases not matched to a gene; V was cut back by 4 bases and J by 0 bases. CDR3 in amino acids: CAISGEFRDRASYEQYF. The CDR3 nucleotides read TGTGCCATCAGTGGAGAATTCCGGGACAGGGCCTCCTACGAGCAGTACTTC.

The chain links TRBV6-4 to TRBJ2-7; 9 positions match TRBD2. The V gene's germline CDR1 is MRHNA and CDR2 SNTAGT. CDR3 length: 13 residues. The V gene end was trimmed by 8 bases and the J gene end by 3 bases; junction bases not matched to a gene: 5. The CDR3 region is CASSREGGYEQYF. CDR3 DNA: TGTGCCAGCTCGCGGGAGGGCGGCTACGAGCAGTACTTC.

V usage is TRBV4-1 and J usage is TRBJ2-2, with 8 bases that match TRBD2. This CDR3 has 16 amino acids. V was clipped by 0 bases and J by 13 bases; unmatched bases: 13. Germline CDR1 reads MGHRA; CDR2 reads YSYEKL. The CDR3 nucleotides read TGCGCCAGCAGCCAAGATAATGGAGTAGCGGGAAGGCGGCTGTTTTTT. Translating gives CASSQDNGVAGRRLFF.

CDR3: CASSTGWGYSNQPQHF. The CDR3 nucleotides read TGTGCCTCATCGACAGGTTGGGGGTATAGCAATCAGCCCCAGCATTTT. The V and J genes are TRBV30 and TRBJ1-5, with D maybe TRBD1 (6 bases). Trimming stripped 7 bases from V and 0 bases from J, with 19 bases between. Germline-derived CDR1 and CDR2 are GTSNPN and SVGIG (reference sequence). The CDR3 has 16 residues.

The gene calls are TRBV5-6 and TRBJ2-7; TRBD2 aligns across 7 bases. This CDR3 is 14 amino acids long. V lost 4 bases to trimming and J lost 3 bases; unmatched junction nucleotides: 7. The germline gives CDR1 SGHDT, CDR2 YYEEEE. The CDR3 DNA is TGTGCCAGCAGCCCGCCGGGACTACACTACGAGCAGTACTTC. This sequence encodes CASSPPGLHYEQYF.

The chain is built from TRBV29-1 and TRBJ1-1, with a tentative D call TRBD1 (5 bases). This CDR3 is built from 15 residues. Germline V gene data show CDR1 as SQVTM and CDR2 as ANQGSEA. The germline V and J ends were trimmed by 4 bases and 2 bases, with 17 bases remaining between them. CDR3 sequence: CSVVPSFRANTEAFF. As DNA, the CDR3 is TGCAGCGTTGTCCCGTCGTTCAGGGCTAACACTGAAGCTTTCTTT.

The CDR3 sequence: CARLNARGRTSSYNSPLHF. The CDR3 DNA reads TGTGCCAGATTAAACGCTAGGGGGCGGACCAGTTCCTATAATTCACCCCTCCACTTT. The chain joins TRBV19 to TRBJ1-6; 7 bases are shared with TRBD1. The CDR3 length is 19 residues. V shed 9 bases, J shed 1 base, and the junction held 18 bases outside the gene matches. The V gene's germline CDR1 is LNHDA and CDR2 SQIVND (reference sequence).

The chain has TRBV28 and TRBJ2-3, with 11 bases matching TRBD2. Germline-derived CDR1 and CDR2 are MDHEN and SYDVKM. The CDR3 covers 16 residues. Trimming removed 6 bases from V and 2 bases from J; junction bases left unmatched: 7. CDR3 loop: CASSPGTSGNTDTQYF. CDR3 DNA sequence: TGTGCCAGCAGCCCCGGGACTAGCGGCAACACAGATACGCAGTATTTT.

The V and J genes are TRBV20-1 and TRBJ1-1; the D is unclear. CDR1 is DFQATT, CDR2 SNEGSKA, per germline (reference sequence). V lost 3 bases and J 7 bases, leaving 9 bases between the germline ends. The CDR3 consists of 11 residues. Here the CDR3 DNA reads TGCAGTGCTAGTGCTCTTAGTGAAGCTTTCTTT. Residues: CSASALSEAFF.

In this sample, this clone turned up many times. The chain employs TRBV5-4 and TRBJ2-5; 8 positions agree with TRBD2. With V trimmed by 4 bases and J by 2 bases, 4 bases remained unmatched. The CDR3 extends over 14 amino acids. The germline gives CDR1 SGHNT, CDR2 YYREEE (reference sequence). The CDR3 loop reads CASSPGLAQETQYF. DNA of the CDR3: TGTGCCAGCAGCCCTGGACTAGCACAAGAGACCCAGTACTTC. The full variable domain, completed using reference TRBV5-4 and TRBJ2-5, is ETGVTQSPTHLIKTRGQQVTLRCSSQSGHNTVSWYQQALGQGPQFIFQYYREEENGRGNFPPRFSGLQFPNYSSELNVNALELDDSALYLCASSPGLAQETQYFGPGTRLLVL.

V gene TRBV27 combines with J gene TRBJ2-4; 8 bases are shared with TRBD1. The length of the CDR3 is 13 residues. Per the germline V gene, CDR1 is MNHEY and CDR2 is SMNVEV (reference sequence). V trimming: 4 bases; J trimming: 8 bases; junction bases outside the gene matches: 4. The CDR3 nucleotides are TGTGCCAGCAGTTACCAGGGGGCGGACATTCAGTACTTC. Protein: CASSYQGADIQYF.

The chain joins TRBV2 to TRBJ1-5; D gene unclear. Deletions cut 4 bases from V and 9 bases from J, with 13 bases between. From germline, CDR1 is SNHLY and CDR2 FYNNEI. The CDR3 spans 13 residues. CDR3 in amino acids: CASSGGGGRPQHF. The CDR3, as DNA: TGTGCCAGCAGTGGCGGCGGAGGTCGGCCCCAGCATTTT.

V is TRBV19 and J is TRBJ2-1; 9 bases are a match to TRBD1. V was clipped by 8 bases and J by 4 bases; unmatched bases: 3. Germline-derived CDR1 and CDR2 are LNHDA and SQIVND (reference sequence). This CDR3 spans 13 amino acids. The CDR3 DNA is TGTGCCAGTGCCGGACAGGGGTACAATGAGCAGTTCTTC. This sequence encodes CASAGQGYNEQFF.

The chain links TRBV5-6 to TRBJ1-3; D gene ambiguous. CDR3 length equals 15 residues. Trimming pared 2 bases from V and 1 base from J, leaving 10 bases between. Germline V lookup: CDR1 SGHDT, CDR2 YYEEEE. The chain's CDR3 is CASSFEGGSGNTIYF. DNA for the CDR3: TGTGCCAGCAGCTTCGAGGGAGGGTCTGGAAACACCATATATTTT.